This TCR beta chain was sequenced during a study of shared clonotypes between healthy human individuals. Here immunoSEQ multiplex PCR was the method, and the copy in TCRdb shows in-frame clones only, minus some. The sample contains some 470,000 clones, about 82% of which appear only once. Between the trimmed V and J ends, which lost 0 bases and 12 bases, there was a span of 13 bases. From germline, CDR1 is LGHNA and CDR2 YNFKEQ. The CDR3 extends over 13 amino acids. General study results and limits: The sole specimen, blood, was sampled, and tissue repertoires likely differ.

For this clone: Antigen: not known.

The clonotype comes from a woman in her 40s in good health. Some clones in this sample may be carry-over from other donors' samples. The chain joins TRBV4-2 to TRBJ2-3; D possibly corresponds to TRBD2 (5 bases). Sequencing was done on a sample of PBMCs. The CDR3 loop reads CASSQDRGFIQYF. The DNA of the CDR3 is TGTGCCAGCAGCCAAGATCGAGGGTTTATTCAGTATTTT.